The following is a T cell receptor beta chain sequence with its context. The antigen remains unidentified. This sample is drawn from a study of cytomegalovirus exposure and HLA in healthy donors. On the study more broadly: In an earlier analysis, 90 million to 130 million unique TCR beta sequences were found from 150 million to 200 million T cells. Findings of the study overall: Earlier analysis looked at TCR beta V segments, and most were productive about 90% or about 30% of the time. V- and J-gene trimming in TCR beta was tied to a missense DCLRE1C variant by an analysis performed later.

The PCR ran on 60 Vbeta and 13 Jbeta primers. Sequencing used immunoSEQ multiplex PCR; TCRdb keeps in-frame clones, though not all of them. Altogether under 40,000 clones are present, roughly 76% being singletons, with the ten largest covering about a tenth. The CDR3 sequence is 15 residues long. Trimming removed 1 base from V and 7 bases from J, with 16 bases in between. From germline, CDR1 is MNHNS and CDR2 SASEGT. Donors were nominally healthy when sampled, though unrecorded immune exposures were likely. Material for sequencing was PBMCs. The chain links TRBV6-1 to TRBJ1-1; D might be TRBD1 (6 bases). The TCR sequence derives from a woman in her forties in good health and CMV-seronegative. The CDR3 DNA reads TGTGCCAGCAGTGAAGTTGGGGGCGCAAGGAGTGAAGCTTTCTTT. This encodes CASSEVGGARSEAFF.